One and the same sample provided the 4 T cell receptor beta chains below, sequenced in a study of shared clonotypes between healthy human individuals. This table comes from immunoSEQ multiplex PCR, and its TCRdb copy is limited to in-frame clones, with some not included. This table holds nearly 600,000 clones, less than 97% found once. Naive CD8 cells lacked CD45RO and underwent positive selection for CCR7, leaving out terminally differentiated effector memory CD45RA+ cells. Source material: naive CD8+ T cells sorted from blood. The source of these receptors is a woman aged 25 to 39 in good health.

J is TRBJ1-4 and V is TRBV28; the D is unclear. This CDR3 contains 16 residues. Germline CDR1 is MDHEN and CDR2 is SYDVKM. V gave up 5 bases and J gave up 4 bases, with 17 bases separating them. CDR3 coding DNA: TGTGCCAGCAGTCTCGGGCCCCCTACGGGTAATGAAAAACTGTTTTTT. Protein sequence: CASSLGPPTGNEKLFF.

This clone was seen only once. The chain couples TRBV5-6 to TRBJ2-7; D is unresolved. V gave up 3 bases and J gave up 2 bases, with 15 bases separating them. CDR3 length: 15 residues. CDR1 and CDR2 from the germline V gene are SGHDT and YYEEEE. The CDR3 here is CASSSYRVSTYEQYF. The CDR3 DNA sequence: TGTGCCAGCAGCTCCTACCGGGTCTCAACCTACGAGCAGTACTTC.

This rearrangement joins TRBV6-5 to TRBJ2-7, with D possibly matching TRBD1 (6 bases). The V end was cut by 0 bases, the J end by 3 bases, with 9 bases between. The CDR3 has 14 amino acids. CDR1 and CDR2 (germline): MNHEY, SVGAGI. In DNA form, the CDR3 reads TGTGCCAGCAGTTACTCGAGGGGGATCTACGAGCAGTACTTC. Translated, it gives CASSYSRGIYEQYF.

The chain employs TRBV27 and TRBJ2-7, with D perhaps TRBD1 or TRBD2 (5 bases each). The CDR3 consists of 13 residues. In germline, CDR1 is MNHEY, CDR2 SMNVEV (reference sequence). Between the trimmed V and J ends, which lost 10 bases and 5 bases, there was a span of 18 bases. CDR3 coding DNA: TGTGCCACCGGACTCAGCTGGGGGAACGAGCAGTACTTC. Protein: CATGLSWGNEQYF.